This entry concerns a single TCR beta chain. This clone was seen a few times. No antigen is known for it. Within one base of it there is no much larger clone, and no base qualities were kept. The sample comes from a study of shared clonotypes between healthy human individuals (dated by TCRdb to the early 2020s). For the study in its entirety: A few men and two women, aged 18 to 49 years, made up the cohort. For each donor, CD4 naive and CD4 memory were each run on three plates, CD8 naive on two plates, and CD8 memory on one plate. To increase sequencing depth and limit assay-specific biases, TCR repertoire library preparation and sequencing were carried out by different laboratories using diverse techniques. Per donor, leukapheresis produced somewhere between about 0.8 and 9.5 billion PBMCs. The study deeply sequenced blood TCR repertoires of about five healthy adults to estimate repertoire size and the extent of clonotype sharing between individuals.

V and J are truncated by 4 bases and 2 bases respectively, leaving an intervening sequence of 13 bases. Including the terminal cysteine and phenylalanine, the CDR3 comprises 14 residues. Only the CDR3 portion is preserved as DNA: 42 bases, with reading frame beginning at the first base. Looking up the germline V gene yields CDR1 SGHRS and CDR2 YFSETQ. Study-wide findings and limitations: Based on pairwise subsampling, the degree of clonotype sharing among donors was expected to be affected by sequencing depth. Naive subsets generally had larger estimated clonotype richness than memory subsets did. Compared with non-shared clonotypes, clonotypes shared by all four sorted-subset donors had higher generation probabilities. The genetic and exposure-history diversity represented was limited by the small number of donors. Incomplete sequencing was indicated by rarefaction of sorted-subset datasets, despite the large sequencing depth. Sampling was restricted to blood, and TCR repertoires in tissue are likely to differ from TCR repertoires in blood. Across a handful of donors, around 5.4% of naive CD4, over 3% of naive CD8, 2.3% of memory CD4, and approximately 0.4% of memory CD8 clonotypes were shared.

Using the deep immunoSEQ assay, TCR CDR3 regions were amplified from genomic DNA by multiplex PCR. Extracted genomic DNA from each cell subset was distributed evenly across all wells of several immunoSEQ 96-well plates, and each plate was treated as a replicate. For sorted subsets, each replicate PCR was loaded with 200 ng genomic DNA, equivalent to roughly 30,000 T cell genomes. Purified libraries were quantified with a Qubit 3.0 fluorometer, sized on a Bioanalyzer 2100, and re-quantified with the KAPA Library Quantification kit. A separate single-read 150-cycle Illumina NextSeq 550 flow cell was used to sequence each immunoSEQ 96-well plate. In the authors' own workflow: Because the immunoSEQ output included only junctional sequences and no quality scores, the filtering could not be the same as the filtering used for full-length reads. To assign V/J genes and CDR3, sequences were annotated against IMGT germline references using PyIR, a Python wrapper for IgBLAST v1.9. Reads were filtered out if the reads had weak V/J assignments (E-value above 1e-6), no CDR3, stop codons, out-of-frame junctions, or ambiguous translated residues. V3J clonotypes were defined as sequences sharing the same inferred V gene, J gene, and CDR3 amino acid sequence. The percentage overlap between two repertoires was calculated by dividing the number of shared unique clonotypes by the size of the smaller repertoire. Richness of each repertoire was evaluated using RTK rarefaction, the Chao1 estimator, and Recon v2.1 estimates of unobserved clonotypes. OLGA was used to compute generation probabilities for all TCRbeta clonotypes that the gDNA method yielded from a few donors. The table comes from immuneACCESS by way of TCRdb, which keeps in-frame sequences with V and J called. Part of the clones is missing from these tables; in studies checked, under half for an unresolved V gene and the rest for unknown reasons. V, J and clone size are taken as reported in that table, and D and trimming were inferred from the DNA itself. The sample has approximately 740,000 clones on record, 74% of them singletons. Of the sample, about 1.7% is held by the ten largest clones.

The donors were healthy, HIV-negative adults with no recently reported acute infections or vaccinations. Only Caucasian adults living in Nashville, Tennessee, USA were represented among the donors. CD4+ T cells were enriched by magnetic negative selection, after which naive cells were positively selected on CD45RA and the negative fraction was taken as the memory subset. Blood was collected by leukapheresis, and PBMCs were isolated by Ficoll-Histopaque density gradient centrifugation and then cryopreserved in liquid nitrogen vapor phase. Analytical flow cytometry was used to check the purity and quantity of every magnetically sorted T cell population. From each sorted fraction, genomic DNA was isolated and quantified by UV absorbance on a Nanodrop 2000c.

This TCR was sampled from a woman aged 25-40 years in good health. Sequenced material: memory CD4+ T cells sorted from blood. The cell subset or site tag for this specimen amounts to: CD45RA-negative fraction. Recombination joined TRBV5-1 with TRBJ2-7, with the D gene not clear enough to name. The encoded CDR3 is CASSDTAGAYEQYF. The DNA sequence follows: TGCGCCAGCAGCGACACGGCCGGAGCCTACGAGCAGTACTTC.